The clone carrying this T cell receptor beta chain has more than one count but fewer than ten. Germline V lookup: CDR1 MDHEN, CDR2 SYDVKM. The CDR3 sequence is 16 residues long. Trimming took 8 bases from V and 5 from J; bases not matched to a gene: 10. Unsorted PBMC DNA was sequenced on ten immunoSEQ deep assay plates. Here immunoSEQ multiplex PCR was the method, and the copy in TCRdb shows in-frame clones only, minus some. The sample has over 95,000 clones, 40% to 55% seen once; the top ten hold about 15%. This entry comes from a study of shared clonotypes between healthy human individuals. V gene TRBV28 combines with J gene TRBJ1-6; TRBD1 aligns across 9 bases. The sequence derives from a middle-aged woman in good health. Some clones in this sample may be carry-over from other donors' samples. Material: PBMCs. The DNA of the CDR3 is TGTGCCAGCCGCTATGCGGGGGACAGGGATAATTCACCCCTCCACTTT. It is translated as CASRYAGDRDNSPLHF.